Following are 22 T cell receptor beta chains from one sample sequenced in a study of blood T cell repertoires in COVID-19. Sequenced by immunoSEQ multiplex PCR; TCRdb stores in-frame clones only, minus some. This sample yields around 94,000 clones, of which under 90% are seen a single time; about 20% belongs to the top ten. The source material was peripheral blood. The receptors here all came from a human donor in a cohort sampled during active COVID-19.

This sequence joins TRBV27 and TRBJ2-7, with D possibly TRBD2 on 7 matching bases. CDR1 MNHEY and CDR2 SMNVEV come from the germline V gene (reference sequence). The CDR3 contains 14 residues. Trimming stripped 3 bases from V and 6 bases from J, with 15 bases between. Written as DNA, the CDR3 is TGTGCCAGCAGTTTGAGGGGGGGGGCTGGCGAGCAGTACTTC. It yields the protein CASSLRGGAGEQYF.

This clone was recorded a few times. The chain carries TRBV2 and TRBJ1-2; 12 bases are shared with TRBD1. The CDR3 is 15 residues long. Germline V CDR1 and CDR2: SNHLY, FYNNEI. The J segment lost 7 bases and the V segment lost 4 bases, leaving 7 bases of the junction unmatched. This CDR3 is CASSGRDRGLGGYTF. The DNA of the CDR3 is TGTGCCAGCAGTGGGCGGGACAGGGGGCTTGGTGGCTACACCTTC. Full variable domain (missing parts from reference TRBV2 and TRBJ1-2): EPEVTQTPSHQVTQMGQEVILRCVPISNHLYFYWYRQILGQKVEFLVSFYNNEISEKSEIFDDQFSVERPDGSNFTLKIRSTKLEDSAMYFCASSGRDRGLGGYTFGSGTRLTVV.

This clone was counted between two and nine times. The chain uses TRBV10-3 and TRBJ2-7; TRBD1 matches 11 bases. Per the germline V gene, CDR1 is ENHRY and CDR2 is SYGVKD. This CDR3 region has 17 residues. V was pared by 4 bases and J by 3 bases, with 11 bases of the junction left unmatched. In DNA, the CDR3 is TGTGCCATCAGTGGTTCTAATCCGGGACAGGGGGGCTACGAGCAGTACTTC. Translated: CAISGSNPGQGGYEQYF.

This sequence joins TRBV7-9 and TRBJ2-7, with TRBD2 matching 7 bases. CDR3 size: 13 residues. Trimming cost V 3 bases and J 2 bases; bases outside gene matches: 1. From germline, CDR1 is SEHNR and CDR2 FQNEAQ (reference sequence). The CDR3 DNA reads as TGTGCCAGCAGCTTTGGACTAGCCTACGAGCAGTACTTC. It specifies CASSFGLAYEQYF.

A few counts support this clone. The chain joins TRBV10-3 to TRBJ1-5; weak D call: TRBD1 (5 bases). In germline, CDR1 is ENHRY, CDR2 SYGVKD. Deletions cut 10 bases from V and 5 bases from J, with 18 bases between. CDR3 length: 14 residues. CDR3 region: CASQGDGGDQPQHF. CDR3 nucleotide sequence: TGTGCCAGCCAGGGAGACGGGGGGGATCAGCCCCAGCATTTT.

This sequence joins TRBV11-2 and TRBJ2-1; the match to TRBD2 covers 12 bases. The CDR3 length is 14 residues. Germline V gives CDR1 SGHAT, CDR2 FQNNGV. V was pared by 6 bases and J by 8 bases, with 5 bases of the junction left unmatched. The CDR3: CASRRPSGRDEQFF. CDR3 in DNA: TGTGCCAGCAGGCGACCTAGCGGGAGGGATGAGCAGTTCTTC.

This chain uses TRBV2 with TRBJ1-3; 7 nucleotides agree with TRBD1. V shed 5 bases, J shed 3 bases, and the junction held 4 bases outside the gene matches. Germline loops: CDR1 SNHLY, CDR2 FYNNEI. The CDR3 is 14 residues long. The CDR3 sequence: CASSSRGIGNTIYF. DNA for the CDR3: TGTGCCAGCAGTTCCAGGGGGATTGGAAACACCATATATTTT.

V and J are TRBV28 and TRBJ1-2; TRBD1 matches 9 bases. CDR1 is MDHEN, CDR2 SYDVKM, per germline. Trimming at V came to 6 bases and at J to 8 bases, leaving 7 bases not matched to a gene. The CDR3 has 13 residues. The DNA for the CDR3 is TGTGCCAGCAGACCAGGACAGGGGACAGGCTACACCTTC. Its translation: CASRPGQGTGYTF.

The gene calls are TRBV9 and TRBJ2-3; 11 positions agree with TRBD2. This CDR3 has 14 residues. With 6 bases clipped from V and 3 bases from J, the junction kept 3 bases outside the gene matches. Germline CDR1 reads SGDLS; CDR2 reads YYNGEE. CDR3 loop: CASNRLAGTDTQYF. The CDR3 DNA follows: TGTGCCAGCAACCGACTAGCGGGAACAGATACGCAGTATTTT.

This chain uses TRBV13 with TRBJ1-1; no definite D call. The CDR3 extends over 13 amino acids. Trimming left V 9 bases short and J 5 bases short, with 16 bases between. Per the germline V gene, CDR1 is PRHDT and CDR2 is FYEKMQ (reference sequence). The CDR3 is CASRTGRKTEAFF. In DNA, the CDR3 is TGTGCCAGTCGGACTGGAAGGAAAACTGAAGCTTTCTTT.

The chain carries TRBV19 and TRBJ1-1; TRBD1 agrees at 11 bases. With V trimmed by 5 bases and J by 10 bases, 12 bases remained unmatched. The CDR3 spans 15 residues. CDR1 is LNHDA and CDR2 is SQIVND in the germline V gene (reference sequence). DNA of the CDR3: TGTGCCAGTAGTTCCTGGGACAGGGGGGTCGAGGGAGCTTTCTTT. It encodes CASSSWDRGVEGAFF.

V usage is TRBV29-1 and J usage is TRBJ1-5; tentatively, D is TRBD1 (6 bases). The CDR3 has 12 residues. Trimming left V 4 bases short and J 4 bases short, with 8 bases between. Germline lookup yields CDR1 SQVTM and CDR2 ANQGSEA. The CDR3 spells CSVGTENQPQHF. CDR3 DNA sequence: TGCAGCGTTGGGACAGAAAATCAGCCCCAGCATTTT.

This chain uses TRBV7-2 with TRBJ1-3; a weak D match, TRBD1 (6 bases). Per germline, CDR1 SGHTA and CDR2 FQGNSA. The CDR3 length is 14 residues. Between the trimmed V and J ends, which lost 4 bases and 6 bases, there was a span of 13 bases. The CDR3 region has the DNA TGTGCCAGCAGCTCCTACAGGGCGGAAAACACCATATATTTT. Translation: CASSSYRAENTIYF.

V is TRBV3-1 (or the pseudogene TRBV3-2) and J is TRBJ2-7, with 7 nucleotides matching TRBD2. Germline CDR1 is LGHDT and CDR2 is YNNKEL (reference sequence). This CDR3 is built from 14 residues. Trimming took 4 bases from V and 3 from J; bases not matched to a gene: 6. The CDR3 nucleotides read TGTGCCAGCAGCCCCGCGGCTAGCGGCTACGAGCAGTACTTC. This gives the protein CASSPAASGYEQYF.

The CDR3: CASSYSTSGRAGNEQYF. The CDR3 DNA follows: TGTGCCAGCAGTTACTCGACGAGCGGGAGGGCCGGGAACGAGCAGTACTTC. The chain combines TRBV6-2 or TRBV6-3 with TRBJ2-7; 10 nucleotides align to TRBD2. Trimming took 0 bases from V and 5 from J; bases not matched to a gene: 10. CDR3 length: 17 amino acids. Germline-derived CDR1 and CDR2 are MNHEY and SVGEGT.

The CDR3: CASSYKQGQTEAFF. Here the CDR3 DNA reads TGCGCCAGCAGCTATAAGCAGGGGCAAACTGAAGCTTTCTTT. J is TRBJ1-1 and V is TRBV5-1, with D possibly matching TRBD1 (6 bases). V was pared by 3 bases and J by 5 bases, with 14 bases between. Germline CDR1 is SGHRS and CDR2 is YFSETQ. The CDR3 has 14 residues.

The chain links TRBV30 to TRBJ1-1, with TRBD1 matching 8 bases. The CDR3 runs 18 residues. After removal of 0 bases from V and 4 bases from J, the junction contained 16 bases not matched to a gene. CDR1 is GTSNPN, CDR2 SVGIG, per germline (reference sequence). The CDR3 DNA is TGTGCCTGGAGTGTAACATTAGGCGGCAGGGGGCATGGCACTGAAGCTTTCTTT. Protein sequence: CAWSVTLGGRGHGTEAFF.

Only a few counts were recorded for this clone. The rearrangement uses TRBV18 and TRBJ2-7; no clear D. The CDR3 is 12 residues long. Per the germline V gene, CDR1 is KGHSH and CDR2 is LQKENI. V was cut by 5 bases and J by 6 bases, with 11 bases left in between. This CDR3 is CASSSNNFEQYF. In DNA form, the CDR3 reads TGTGCCAGCTCATCTAATAATTTCGAGCAGTACTTC.

V is TRBV18 and J is TRBJ2-7, with 12 bases lining up with TRBD1. CDR3 length: 14 amino acids. V trimming: 3 bases; J trimming: 6 bases; junction bases outside the gene matches: 3. In germline, CDR1 is KGHSH, CDR2 LQKENI. Here the CDR3 reads CASSPGTGGAEQYF. The CDR3 coding sequence is TGTGCCAGCTCACCCGGGACAGGGGGCGCCGAGCAGTACTTC.

The J gene is TRBJ2-7, the V gene TRBV27, with 7 bases that match TRBD1. Looked up from germline, CDR1 is MNHEY and CDR2 is SMNVEV (reference sequence). V lost 4 bases, J lost 2 bases, and 8 bases stayed unmatched. The CDR3 runs 15 residues. This CDR3 is CASSSQGVGAYEQYF. The CDR3, as DNA: TGTGCCAGCAGTTCCCAGGGGGTAGGGGCCTACGAGCAGTACTTC.

The chain is built from TRBV5-4 and TRBJ2-7; 9 nucleotides line up with TRBD1. In germline, CDR1 is SGHNT, CDR2 YYREEE (reference sequence). V dropped 3 bases and J dropped 3; count of bases not matched to a gene: 7. This CDR3 contains 15 residues. For the CDR3, the DNA is TGTGCCAGCAGCTCTCCCCCGGGACAGGGCTACGAGCAGTACTTC. It codes for CASSSPPGQGYEQYF.

V is TRBV5-4 and J is TRBJ1-1, with a weak D call TRBD1 (5 bases). V lost 1 base to trimming and J lost 4 bases, with 11 bases between them. The germline gives CDR1 SGHNT, CDR2 YYREEE (reference sequence). The CDR3 extends over 14 amino acids. The CDR3 DNA sequence: TGTGCCAGCAGCTTGAACTTTGGGGCCACTGAAGCTTTCTTT. Protein sequence: CASSLNFGATEAFF.